The sequence of this T cell receptor (beta chain) was determined in a study of CD8+CD57+ T cells in acquired aplastic anemia. Before being chosen for sequencing, patients had shown CD8+CD57+ cell expansion by flow cytometry. The template used for profiling TCR beta VDJ and CDR3 was genomic DNA. From the reads, TCRdb called clonotypes with MiXCR, one entry per CDR3 protein. The data hold around 200,000 distinct CDR3 sequences, with almost 50% observed a single time. A remark on this clonotype: Given the absence of the conserved phenylalanine or tryptophan at the CDR3 end, a read error is likely.

The CDR3 contains 13 residues. The germline V and J ends were trimmed by 5 bases and 11 bases, with 16 bases remaining between them. Germline lookup yields CDR1 DFQATT and CDR2 SNEGSKA (reference sequence). The specimen was sorted CD4+, CD8+, or CD8+CD57+ T cells (not recorded which) from PBMCs. The chain recombines TRBV20-1 with TRBJ1-6; perhaps TRBD1 as D (5 bases). This TCR was sampled from a human donor with aplastic anemia. CDR3 loop: CSAGIQGKPPLHL. DNA for the CDR3: TGCAGTGCTGGTATCCAGGGCAAGCCACCCCTCCACCTT.